This T cell receptor (beta chain) was recovered during a study of CD8+ T cells in alopecia areata. Study context: Those treated were given oral tofacitinib at 5 to 10 mg twice daily.

Germline lookup yields CDR1 MNHNS and CDR2 SASEGT. With V trimmed by 4 bases and J by 7 bases, 6 bases remained unmatched. The length of the CDR3 is 14 residues. Described treatment: oral pan-JAK inhibitor, 5-10 mg twice daily. The investigators collected lesional scalp punch biopsies and peripheral blood from alopecia areata patients. Findings and limits, study-wide: Among the top 100, expanded CD8+ clones, as well as scalp clonality, were significantly decreased by tofacitinib.

Isolated RNA was reverse transcribed into cDNA used as the sequencing template. Here immunoSEQ multiplex PCR was the method, and the copy in TCRdb shows in-frame clones only, minus some. The sample holds 200,000 or so clones, over 45% seen once. This clone was picked up a small number of times. Its antigen is still unknown. The sequence was collected from a human donor with alopecia areata. V and J are TRBV6-1 and TRBJ1-5, with 8 bases that match TRBD1. The sequencing here drew on CD4+ T cells sorted from blood, taken at week 24, from a patient treated with tofacitinib. CDR3 residues: CASSGQGSGQPQHF. CDR3 nucleotides: TGTGCCAGCAGTGGACAGGGGAGCGGGCAGCCCCAGCATTTT.